This T cell receptor beta chain stems from a study of cytomegalovirus exposure and HLA in healthy donors. General study results and limits: The study reported that TCR beta sequences accurately predicted HLA-A and HLA-B alleles in most subjects.

The CDR3 contains 11 residues. The V and J ends lost 5 bases and 4 bases respectively, with 8 bases between them. The germline CDR1 and CDR2 sequences are SQVTM and ANQGSEA. As to this clone: Its specificity is unknown.

The study ran its PCR with 60 Vbeta and 13 Jbeta primers. Profiled with immunoSEQ multiplex PCR; TCRdb holds only in-frame clones, not every one. The sample carries approximately 150,000 clones, roughly 87% recorded once. The clonotype was recovered from a man aged 25 to 45 in good health and CMV-seropositive. The chain has TRBV29-1 and TRBJ1-2; D possibly corresponds to TRBD1 (5 bases). The specimen sequenced was PBMCs. The CDR3 sequence is CSVRGVYGYTF. For the CDR3, the DNA is TGCAGCGTTCGGGGGGTCTATGGCTACACCTTC.